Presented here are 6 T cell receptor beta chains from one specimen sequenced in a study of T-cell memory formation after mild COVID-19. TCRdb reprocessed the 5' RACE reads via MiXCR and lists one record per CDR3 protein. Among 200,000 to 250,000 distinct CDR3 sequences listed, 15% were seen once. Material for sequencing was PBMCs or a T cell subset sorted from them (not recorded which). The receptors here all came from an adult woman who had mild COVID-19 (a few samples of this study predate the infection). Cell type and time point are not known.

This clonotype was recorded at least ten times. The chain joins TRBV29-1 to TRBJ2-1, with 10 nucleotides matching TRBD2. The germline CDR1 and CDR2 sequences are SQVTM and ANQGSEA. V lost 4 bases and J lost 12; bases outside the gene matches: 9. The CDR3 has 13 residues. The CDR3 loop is CSVAASGRGGQFF. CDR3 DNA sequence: TGCAGCGTTGCCGCTAGCGGGAGAGGAGGGCAGTTCTTC.

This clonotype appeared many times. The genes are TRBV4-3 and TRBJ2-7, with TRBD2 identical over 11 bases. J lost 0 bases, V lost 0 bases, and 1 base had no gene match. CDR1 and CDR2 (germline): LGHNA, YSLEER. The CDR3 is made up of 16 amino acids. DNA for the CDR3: TGCGCCAGCAGCCAAGACGGGACTAGCGGCTCCTACGAGCAGTACTTC. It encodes CASSQDGTSGSYEQYF.

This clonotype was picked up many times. The CDR3 DNA reads TGTGCCAGCAGCCAAGATAGAACTAGCGGATACAATGAGCAGTTCTTC. Protein sequence: CASSQDRTSGYNEQFF. This chain connects TRBV4-2 to TRBJ2-1; 8 bases map to TRBD2. The CDR3 has 16 residues. Germline V gene data show CDR1 as LGHNA and CDR2 as YNFKEQ. V lost 0 bases, J lost 4 bases, and 5 bases stayed unmatched.

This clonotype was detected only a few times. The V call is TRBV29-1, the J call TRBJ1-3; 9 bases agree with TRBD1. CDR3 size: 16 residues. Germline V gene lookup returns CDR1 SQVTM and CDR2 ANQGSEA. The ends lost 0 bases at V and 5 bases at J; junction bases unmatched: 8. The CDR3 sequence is CSVEDSPGQGRNTIYF. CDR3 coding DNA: TGCAGCGTTGAAGATAGTCCGGGACAGGGTAGAAACACCATATATTTT.

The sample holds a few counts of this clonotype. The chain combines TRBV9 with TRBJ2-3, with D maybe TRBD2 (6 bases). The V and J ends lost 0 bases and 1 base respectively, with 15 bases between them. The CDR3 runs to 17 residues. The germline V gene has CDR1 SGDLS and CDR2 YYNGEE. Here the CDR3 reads CASSVARGEVGTDTQYF. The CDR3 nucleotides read TGTGCCAGCAGCGTAGCTCGCGGGGAGGTGGGCACAGATACGCAGTATTTT.

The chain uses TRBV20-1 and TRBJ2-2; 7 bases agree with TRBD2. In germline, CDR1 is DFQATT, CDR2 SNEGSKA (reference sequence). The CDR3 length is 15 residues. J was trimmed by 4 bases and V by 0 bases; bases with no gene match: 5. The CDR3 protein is CSARDRASGTGELFF. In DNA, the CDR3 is TGCAGTGCTAGAGATCGGGCTAGCGGCACCGGGGAGCTGTTTTTT.